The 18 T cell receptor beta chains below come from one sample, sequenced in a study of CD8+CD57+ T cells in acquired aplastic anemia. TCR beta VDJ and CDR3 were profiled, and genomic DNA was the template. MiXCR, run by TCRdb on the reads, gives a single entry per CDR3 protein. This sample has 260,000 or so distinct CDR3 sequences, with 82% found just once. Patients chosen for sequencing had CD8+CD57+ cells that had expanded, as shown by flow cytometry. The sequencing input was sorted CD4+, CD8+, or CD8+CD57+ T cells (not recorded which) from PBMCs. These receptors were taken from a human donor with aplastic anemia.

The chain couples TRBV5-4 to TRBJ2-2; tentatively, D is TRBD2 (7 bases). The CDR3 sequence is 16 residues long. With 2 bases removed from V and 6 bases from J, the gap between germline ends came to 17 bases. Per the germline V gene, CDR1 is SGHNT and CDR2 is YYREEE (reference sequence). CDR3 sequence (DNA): TGTGCCAGCAGCTTTACGAGCGGGACATCCGCCGGGGAGCTGTTTTTT. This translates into CASSFTSGTSAGELFF. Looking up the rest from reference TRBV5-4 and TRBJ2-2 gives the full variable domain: ETGVTQSPTHLIKTRGQQVTLRCSSQSGHNTVSWYQQALGQGPQFIFQYYREEENGRGNFPPRFSGLQFPNYSSELNVNALELDDSALYLCASSFTSGTSAGELFFGEGSRLTVL.

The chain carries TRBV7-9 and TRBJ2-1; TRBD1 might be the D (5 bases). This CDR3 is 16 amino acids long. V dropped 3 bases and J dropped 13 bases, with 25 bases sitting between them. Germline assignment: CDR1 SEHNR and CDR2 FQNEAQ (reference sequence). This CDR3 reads CASSFRQREACFEQFF. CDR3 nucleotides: TGTGCCAGCAGCTTTCGACAGCGCGAAGCGTGCTTTGAACAGTTCTTC.

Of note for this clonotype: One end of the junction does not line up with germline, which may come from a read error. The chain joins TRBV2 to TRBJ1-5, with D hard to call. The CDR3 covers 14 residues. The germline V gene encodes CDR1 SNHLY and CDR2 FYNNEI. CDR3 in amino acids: CASSEFYSNQPQHF. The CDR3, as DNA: TGTGCCAGTAGTGAGTTTTATAGCAATCAGCCCCAGCATTTT.

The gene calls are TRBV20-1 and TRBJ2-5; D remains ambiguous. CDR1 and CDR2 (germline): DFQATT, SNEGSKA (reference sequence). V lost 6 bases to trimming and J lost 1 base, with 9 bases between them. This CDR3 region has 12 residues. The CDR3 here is CSARHTQETQYF. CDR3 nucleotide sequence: TGCAGTGCACGGCACACCCAAGAGACCCAGTACTTC.

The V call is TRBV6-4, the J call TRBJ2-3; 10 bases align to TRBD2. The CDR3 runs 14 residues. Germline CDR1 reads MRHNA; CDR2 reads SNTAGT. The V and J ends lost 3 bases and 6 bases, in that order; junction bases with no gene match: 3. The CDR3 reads CASSDLAGADTQYF. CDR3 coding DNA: TGTGCCAGCAGTGATCTAGCGGGGGCTGATACGCAGTATTTT.

The CDR3 is CASSFSSGLSYEQYV. CDR3 in DNA: TGTGCCAGCAGCTTTTCTAGCGGTTTATCCTACGAGCAGTACGTC. V is TRBV5-4 and J is TRBJ2-7; 7 nucleotides match TRBD2. V gave up 2 bases and J gave up 1 base; unmatched junction bases: 6. The CDR3 runs 15 residues. From germline, CDR1 is SGHNT and CDR2 YYREEE (reference sequence).

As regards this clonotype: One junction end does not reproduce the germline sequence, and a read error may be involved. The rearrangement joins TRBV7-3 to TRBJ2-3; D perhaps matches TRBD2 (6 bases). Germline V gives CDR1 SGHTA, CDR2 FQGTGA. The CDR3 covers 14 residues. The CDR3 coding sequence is TGTGCCAGCAGTTCAGGGCGGGGATCAGGCACACCCCATTTT. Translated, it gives CASSSGRGSGTPHF.

Written as DNA, the CDR3 is TGTGCCAGCAGCTTAGAGGGAGGGAACGCTACGCAGTATTTTTTT. Amino acids: CASSLEGGNATQYFF. The gene calls are TRBV7-9 and TRBJ2-2, with TRBD2 identical over 7 bases. The CDR3 loop spans 15 amino acids. The germline gives CDR1 SEHNR, CDR2 FQNEAQ (reference sequence). J was trimmed by 17 bases and V by 1 base; bases with no gene match: 16. The entire variable domain, with the rest obtained from reference TRBV7-9 and TRBJ2-2, is as follows: DTGVSQNPRHKITKRGQNVTFRCDPISEHNRLYWYRQTLGQGPEFLTYFQNEAQLEKSRLLSDRFSAERPKGSFSTLEIQRTEQGDSAMYLCASSLEGGNATQYFFGEGSRLTVL.

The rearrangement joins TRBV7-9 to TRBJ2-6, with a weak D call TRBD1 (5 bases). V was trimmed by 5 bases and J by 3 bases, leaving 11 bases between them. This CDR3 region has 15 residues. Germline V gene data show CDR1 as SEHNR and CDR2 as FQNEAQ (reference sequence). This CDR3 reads CASSRGAGGANVLTF. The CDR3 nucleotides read TGTGCCAGCAGCAGGGGCGCCGGTGGGGCCAACGTCCTGACTTTC.

Here the CDR3 DNA reads TGTGCCAGCAGCTTAGCGCGAGAGCCCAATACTCAGTACACCTTC. As protein: CASSLAREPNTQYTF. The genes are TRBV7-8 and TRBJ1-2, with unresolved D. Germline V lookup: CDR1 SGHVS, CDR2 FQNEAQ. The CDR3 has 15 amino acids. Deletions cut 0 bases from V and 11 bases from J, with 19 bases between.

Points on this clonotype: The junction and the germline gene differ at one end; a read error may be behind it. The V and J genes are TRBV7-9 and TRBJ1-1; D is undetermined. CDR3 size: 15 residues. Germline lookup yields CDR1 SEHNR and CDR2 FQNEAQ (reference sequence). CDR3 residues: CASSLDLRGNSEAFF. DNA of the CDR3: TGTGCCAGCAGCTTAGATCTGAGAGGGAACAGTGAAGCGTTCTTT.

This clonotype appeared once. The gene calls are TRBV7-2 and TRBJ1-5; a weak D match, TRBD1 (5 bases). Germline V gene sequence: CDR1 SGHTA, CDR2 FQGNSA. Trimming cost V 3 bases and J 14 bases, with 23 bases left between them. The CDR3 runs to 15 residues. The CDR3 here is CASSFERAGGKHEHF. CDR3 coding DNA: TGTGCCAGCAGCTTTGAAAGAGCCGGGGGGAAGCATGAGCATTTT.

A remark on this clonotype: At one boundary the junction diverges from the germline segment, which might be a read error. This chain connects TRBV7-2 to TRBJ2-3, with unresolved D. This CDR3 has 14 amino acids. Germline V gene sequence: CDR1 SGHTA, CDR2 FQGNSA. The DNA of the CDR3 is TGTGCCAGCAGTAACGAGGTGGGCCTACAATGGGCAGTTTTT. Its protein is CASSNEVGLQWAVF.

CDR3 in amino acids: CASSLALRGVGHEQYF. CDR3 nucleotide sequence: TGTGCCAGCAGCTTAGCCTTGCGGGGTGTGGGACACGAGCAGTACTTC. The chain uses TRBV7-2 and TRBJ2-7; TRBD2 might be the D (6 bases). Germline CDR1 and CDR2: SGHTA and FQGNSA. Trimming removed 0 bases from V and 5 bases from J, with 17 bases in between. This CDR3 region has 16 residues.

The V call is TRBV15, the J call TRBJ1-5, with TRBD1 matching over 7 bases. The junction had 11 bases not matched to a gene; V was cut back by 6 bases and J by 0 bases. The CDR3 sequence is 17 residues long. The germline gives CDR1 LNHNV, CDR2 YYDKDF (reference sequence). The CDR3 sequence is CATSNLGGGYSNQPQHF. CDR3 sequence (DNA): TGTGCCACCAGTAACCTGGGAGGGGGCTATAGCAATCAGCCCCAGCATTTT.

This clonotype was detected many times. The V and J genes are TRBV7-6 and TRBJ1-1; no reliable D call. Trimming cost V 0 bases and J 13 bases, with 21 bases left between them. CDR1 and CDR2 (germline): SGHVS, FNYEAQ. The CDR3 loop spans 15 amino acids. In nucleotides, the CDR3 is TGTGCCAGCAGCTTAGCCCCCACAGATACGCAGTATTTTTTCTTT. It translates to CASSLAPTDTQYFFF.

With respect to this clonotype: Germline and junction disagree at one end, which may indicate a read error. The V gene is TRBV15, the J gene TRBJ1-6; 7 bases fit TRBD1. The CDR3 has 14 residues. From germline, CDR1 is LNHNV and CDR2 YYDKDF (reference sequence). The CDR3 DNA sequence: TGTGCCAGCAGCAGAGGAGGGGGCAAAGAACCCCTCTACTTT. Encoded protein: CASSRGGGKEPLYF.

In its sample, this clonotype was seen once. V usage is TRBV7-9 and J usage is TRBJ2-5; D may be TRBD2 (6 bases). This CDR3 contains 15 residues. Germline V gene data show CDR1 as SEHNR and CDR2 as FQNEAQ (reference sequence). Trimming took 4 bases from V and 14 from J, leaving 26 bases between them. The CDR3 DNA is TGTGCCAGCAGCTCACAACTAGCCACAGATACGCAGTATTACTTC. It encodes CASSSQLATDTQYYF.